The clone carrying this T cell receptor (beta chain) was detected ten times or more. Germline CDR1 and CDR2: DFQATT and SNEGSKA (reference sequence). This CDR3 comprises 14 residues. Unmatched junction bases numbered 6, after V lost 1 base and J lost 7 bases. This record comes from a study of T cells after yellow fever vaccination. Each CDR3 protein is one row after TCRdb ran MiXCR on the 5' RACE reads. This sample carries under 250,000 distinct CDR3 sequences, 2.5% to 3.5% of them seen once, and the ten largest clones take 3.2%. The genes are TRBV20-1 and TRBJ2-1; 8 bases fit TRBD2. The clonotype originates from a man younger than 30 who received the YFV17D yellow fever vaccine. The sequenced sample was CD4+ T cells sorted from PBMCs, obtained 10 days after the yellow fever booster vaccination. CDR3 coding DNA: TGCAGTGCTAGAGTCGGGGGGGGCCGGAATGAGCAGTTCTTC. Its protein is CSARVGGGRNEQFF.